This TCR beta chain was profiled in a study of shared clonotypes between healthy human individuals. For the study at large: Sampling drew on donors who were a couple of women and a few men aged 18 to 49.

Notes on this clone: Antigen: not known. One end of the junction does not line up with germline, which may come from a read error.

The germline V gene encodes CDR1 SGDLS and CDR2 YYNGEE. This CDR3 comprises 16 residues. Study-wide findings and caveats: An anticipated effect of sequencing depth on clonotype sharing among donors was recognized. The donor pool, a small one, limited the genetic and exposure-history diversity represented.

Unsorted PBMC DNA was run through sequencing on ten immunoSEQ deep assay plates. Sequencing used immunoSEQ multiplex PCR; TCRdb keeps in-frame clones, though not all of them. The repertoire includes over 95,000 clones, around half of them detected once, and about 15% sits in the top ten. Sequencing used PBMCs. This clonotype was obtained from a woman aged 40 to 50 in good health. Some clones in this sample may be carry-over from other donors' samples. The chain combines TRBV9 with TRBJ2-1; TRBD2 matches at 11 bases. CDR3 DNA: TGTGCCAGCAGCGTAGGGGGACTAGCGGCCTACACTGAGCAGTTCTTC. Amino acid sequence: CASSVGGLAAYTEQFF.